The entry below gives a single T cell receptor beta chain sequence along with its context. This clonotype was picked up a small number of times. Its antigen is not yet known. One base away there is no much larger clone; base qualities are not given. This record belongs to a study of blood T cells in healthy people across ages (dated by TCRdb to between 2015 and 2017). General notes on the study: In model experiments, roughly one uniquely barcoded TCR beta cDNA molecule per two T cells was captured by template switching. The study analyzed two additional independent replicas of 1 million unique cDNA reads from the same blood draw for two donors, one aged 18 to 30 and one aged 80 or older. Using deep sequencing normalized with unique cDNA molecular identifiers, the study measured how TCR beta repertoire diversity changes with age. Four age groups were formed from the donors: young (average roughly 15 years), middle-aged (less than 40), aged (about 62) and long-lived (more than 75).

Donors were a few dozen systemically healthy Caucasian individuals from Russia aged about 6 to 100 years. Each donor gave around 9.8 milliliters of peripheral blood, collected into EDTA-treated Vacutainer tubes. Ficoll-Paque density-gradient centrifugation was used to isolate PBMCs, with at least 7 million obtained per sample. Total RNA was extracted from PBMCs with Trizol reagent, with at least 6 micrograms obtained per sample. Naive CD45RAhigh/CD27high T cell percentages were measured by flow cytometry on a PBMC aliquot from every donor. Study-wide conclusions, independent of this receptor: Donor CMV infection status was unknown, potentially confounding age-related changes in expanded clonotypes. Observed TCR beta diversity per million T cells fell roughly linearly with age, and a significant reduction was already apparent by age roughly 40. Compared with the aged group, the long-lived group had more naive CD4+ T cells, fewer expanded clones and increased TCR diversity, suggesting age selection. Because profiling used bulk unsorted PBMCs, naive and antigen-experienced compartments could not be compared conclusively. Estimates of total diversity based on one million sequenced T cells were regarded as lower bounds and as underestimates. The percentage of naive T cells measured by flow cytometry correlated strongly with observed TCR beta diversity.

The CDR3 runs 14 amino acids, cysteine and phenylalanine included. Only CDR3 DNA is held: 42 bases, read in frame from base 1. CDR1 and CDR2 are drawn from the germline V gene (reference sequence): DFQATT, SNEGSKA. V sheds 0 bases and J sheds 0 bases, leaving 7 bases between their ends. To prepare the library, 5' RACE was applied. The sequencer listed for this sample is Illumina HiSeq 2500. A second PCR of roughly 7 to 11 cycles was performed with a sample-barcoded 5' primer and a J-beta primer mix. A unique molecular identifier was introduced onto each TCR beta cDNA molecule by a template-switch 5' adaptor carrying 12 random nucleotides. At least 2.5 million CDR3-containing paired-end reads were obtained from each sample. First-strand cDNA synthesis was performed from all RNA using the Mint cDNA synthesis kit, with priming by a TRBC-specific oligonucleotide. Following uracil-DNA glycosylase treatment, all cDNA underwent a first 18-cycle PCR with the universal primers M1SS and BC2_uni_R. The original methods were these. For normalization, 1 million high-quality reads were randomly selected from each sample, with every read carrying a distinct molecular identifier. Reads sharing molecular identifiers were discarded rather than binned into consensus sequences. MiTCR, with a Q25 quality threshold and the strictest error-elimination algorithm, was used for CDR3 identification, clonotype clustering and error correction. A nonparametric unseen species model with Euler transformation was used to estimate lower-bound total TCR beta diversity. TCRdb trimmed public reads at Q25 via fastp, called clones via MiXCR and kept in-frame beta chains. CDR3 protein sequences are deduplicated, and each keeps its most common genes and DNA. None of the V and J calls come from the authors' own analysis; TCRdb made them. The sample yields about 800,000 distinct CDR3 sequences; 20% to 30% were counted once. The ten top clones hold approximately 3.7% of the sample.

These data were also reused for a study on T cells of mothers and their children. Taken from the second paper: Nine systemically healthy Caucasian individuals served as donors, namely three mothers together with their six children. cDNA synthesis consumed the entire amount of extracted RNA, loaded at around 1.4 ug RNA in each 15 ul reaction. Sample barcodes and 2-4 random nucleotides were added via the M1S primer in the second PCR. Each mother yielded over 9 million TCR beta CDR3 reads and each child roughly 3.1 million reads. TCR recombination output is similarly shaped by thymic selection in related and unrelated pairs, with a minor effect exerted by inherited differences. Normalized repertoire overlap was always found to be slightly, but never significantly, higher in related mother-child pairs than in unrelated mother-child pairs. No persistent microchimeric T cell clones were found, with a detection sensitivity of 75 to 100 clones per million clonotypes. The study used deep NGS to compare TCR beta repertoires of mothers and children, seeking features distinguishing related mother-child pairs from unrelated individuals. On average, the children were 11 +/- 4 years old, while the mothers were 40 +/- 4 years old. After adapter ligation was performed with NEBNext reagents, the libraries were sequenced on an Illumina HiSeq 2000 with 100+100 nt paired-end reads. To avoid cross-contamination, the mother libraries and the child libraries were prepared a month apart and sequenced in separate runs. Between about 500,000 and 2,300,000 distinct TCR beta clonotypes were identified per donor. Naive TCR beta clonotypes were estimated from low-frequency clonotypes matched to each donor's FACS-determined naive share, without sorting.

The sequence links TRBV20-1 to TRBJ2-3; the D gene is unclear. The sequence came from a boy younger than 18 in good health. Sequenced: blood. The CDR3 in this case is CSARDQYSTDTQYF. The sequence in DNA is TGCAGTGCTAGAGACCAGTATAGCACAGATACGCAGTATTTT.